The 15 T cell receptor beta chains below were found in one sample sequenced in a study of blood T cell repertoires in COVID-19. TCRdb's copy holds only in-frame clones and misses some; the assay was immunoSEQ multiplex PCR. The sample holds under 300,000 clones, roughly 85% seen once. The sequenced material came from peripheral blood. The receptor source for this set is a human donor in a cohort sampled during active COVID-19.

The chain is built from TRBV9 and TRBJ2-1, with D perhaps matching TRBD2 (6 bases). Trimming took 4 bases from V and 13 from J, leaving 15 bases between them. The CDR3 has 12 amino acids. Germline loops: CDR1 SGDLS, CDR2 YYNGEE. The CDR3 spells CASSKEGRSQFF. CDR3 DNA sequence: TGTGCCAGCAGCAAAGAGGGGAGGAGTCAGTTCTTC. The variable domain in full, with the rest retrieved from reference TRBV9 and TRBJ2-1, is DSGVTQTPKHLITATGQRVTLRCSPRSGDLSVYWYQQSLDQGLQFLIQYYNGEERAKGNILERFSAQQFPDLHSELNLSSLELGDSALYFCASSKEGRSQFFGPGTRLTVL.

The V call is TRBV5-1, the J call TRBJ1-1; D remains ambiguous. The V gene's germline CDR1 is SGHRS and CDR2 YFSETQ. V was shortened by 1 base and J by 1 base, with 11 bases between the two germline ends. The CDR3 contains 15 residues. CDR3 amino acids: CASSLLGRENTEAFF. In DNA, the CDR3 is TGCGCCAGCAGCTTGTTGGGTCGGGAGAACACTGAAGCTTTCTTT.

The chain links TRBV15 to TRBJ2-2; the D is unclear. Germline-derived CDR1 and CDR2 are LNHNV and YYDKDF (reference sequence). CDR3 length equals 17 residues. The V gene lost 3 bases and the J gene lost 6 bases, with 20 bases spanning the gap. The CDR3 coding sequence is TGTGCCACCAGCAGGTCCCCCCTGGCGGCGGCATCCGGGGAGCTGTTTTTT. The encoded protein is CATSRSPLAAASGELFF.

V gene TRBV19 combines with J gene TRBJ2-5; possibly TRBD1 for D (6 bases). This CDR3 comprises 14 residues. The germline CDR1 and CDR2 sequences are LNHDA and SQIVND (reference sequence). V lost 7 bases and J lost 7, with 19 bases in between. CDR3 in amino acids: CASTRTQRGGTQYF. CDR3 sequence (DNA): TGTGCCAGTACCAGGACACAACGAGGGGGGACCCAGTACTTC. Based on the CDR3 plus reference TRBV19 and TRBJ2-5, the full variable domain is DGGITQSPKYLFRKEGQNVTLSCEQNLNHDAMYWYRQDPGQGLRLIYYSQIVNDFQKGDIAEGYSVSREKKESFPLTVTSAQKNPTAFYLCASTRTQRGGTQYFGPGTRLLVL.

The gene calls are TRBV4-2 and TRBJ2-3, with 11 nucleotides matching TRBD2. The V segment lost 4 bases and the J segment 1 base; nucleotides outside the gene matches: 7. CDR1 is LGHNA, CDR2 YNFKEQ, per germline. The CDR3 sequence is 17 residues long. The CDR3 protein is CASSRLPGLAGTDTQYF. In DNA form, the CDR3 reads TGTGCCAGCAGCCGACTACCGGGACTAGCGGGCACAGATACGCAGTATTTT.

The chain carries TRBV5-1 and TRBJ1-5; D is ambiguous. The CDR3 is 15 residues long. Germline assignment: CDR1 SGHRS and CDR2 YFSETQ. Trimming pared 4 bases from V and 2 bases from J, leaving 13 bases between. CDR3 loop: CASSPEPRGNQPQHF. The CDR3 DNA sequence: TGCGCCAGCAGCCCGGAACCTCGGGGCAATCAGCCCCAGCATTTT.

This clone appeared a few times. Here the CDR3 reads CASSLARQGGEAFF. CDR3 coding DNA: TGCGCCAGCAGCTTAGCGCGACAGGGCGGTGAAGCTTTCTTT. The chain combines TRBV5-1 with TRBJ1-1, with TRBD1 matching 7 bases. From germline, CDR1 is SGHRS and CDR2 YFSETQ. V dropped 2 bases and J dropped 7; count of bases not matched to a gene: 8. CDR3 length equals 14 residues.

The rearrangement links TRBV4-3 to TRBJ1-2; weak D call: TRBD1 (6 bases). The CDR3 extends over 14 amino acids. Trimming removed 6 bases from V and 4 bases from J, with 15 bases in between. The germline V gene encodes CDR1 LGHNA and CDR2 YSLEER. The CDR3 loop reads CASRKTAQGYGYTF. In nucleotides, the CDR3 is TGCGCCAGCAGAAAGACGGCACAGGGCTATGGCTACACCTTC.

V is TRBV27 and J is TRBJ1-2; D not resolved. The CDR3 is made up of 12 amino acids. The V and J ends lost 5 bases and 8 bases respectively, with 12 bases between them. The V gene's germline CDR1 is MNHEY and CDR2 SMNVEV (reference sequence). CDR3 DNA sequence: TGTGCCAGCAGTAGCGATTGGGTGGGCTACACCTTC. Encoded protein: CASSSDWVGYTF.

There are a few counts of this clone. The genes are TRBV27 and TRBJ1-5; the D gene is possibly TRBD1 (5 bases). Germline assignment: CDR1 MNHEY and CDR2 SMNVEV (reference sequence). With 11 bases removed from V and 7 bases from J, the gap between germline ends came to 15 bases. This CDR3 region has 12 residues. The CDR3, as DNA: TGTGCCGCAGGGAGGGGATACCAGCCCCAGCATTTT. This encodes CAAGRGYQPQHF.

CDR3 sequence: CASSRRVGTEAFF. CDR3 nucleotides: TGTGCCAGCAGCAGGAGGGTGGGGACTGAAGCTTTCTTT. The chain has TRBV12-3 or TRBV12-4 and TRBJ1-1; no clear D gene. With 6 bases removed from V and 5 bases from J, the gap between germline ends came to 13 bases. The CDR3 is made up of 13 amino acids.

As to this clone: At one end the junction does not follow the germline gene, possibly because of a read error. This chain joins TRBV3-1 (or the pseudogene TRBV3-2) and TRBJ2-4; D may be TRBD2 (6 bases). The CDR3 runs 13 residues. Per germline, CDR1 LGHDT and CDR2 YNNKEL (reference sequence). The CDR3 spells CASSQDVAGRKDF. In DNA form, the CDR3 reads TGTGCCAGCAGCCAAGACGTGGCCGGGAGAAAGGACTTC.

This clone was recorded a few times. The V and J genes are TRBV5-1 and TRBJ2-1, with D perhaps matching TRBD2 (5 bases). Looked up from germline, CDR1 is SGHRS and CDR2 is YFSETQ. Trimming left V 5 bases short and J 8 bases short, with 23 bases between. The CDR3 extends over 16 amino acids. The DNA of the CDR3 is TGCGCCAGCAGAAGAGGCCGGAAGAGCTTGAGGGATGAGCAGTTCTTC. Its translation: CASRRGRKSLRDEQFF.

This sequence joins TRBV5-1 and TRBJ2-1, with a possible D match to TRBD2 (6 bases). This CDR3 has 15 amino acids. Germline V gene lookup returns CDR1 SGHRS and CDR2 YFSETQ. V lost 1 base, J lost 4 bases, and 12 bases lay in between. The CDR3 nucleotides read TGCGCCAGCAGCTTGCTTATGAGCGGGTACAATGAGCAGTTCTTC. Its protein is CASSLLMSGYNEQFF.

This chain links TRBV5-1 with TRBJ2-1; 9 bases align to TRBD2. After removal of 3 bases from V and 8 bases from J, the junction contained 3 bases not matched to a gene. Per the germline V gene, CDR1 is SGHRS and CDR2 is YFSETQ. The CDR3 consists of 13 residues. The DNA of the CDR3 is TGCGCCAGCAGCTCAGCTAGCGGGGATGAGCAGTTCTTC. Amino acid sequence: CASSSASGDEQFF. Full variable domain (missing parts from reference TRBV5-1 and TRBJ2-1): KAGVTQTPRYLIKTRGQQVTLSCSPISGHRSVSWYQQTPGQGLQFLFEYFSETQRNKGNFPGRFSGRQFSNSRSEMNVSTLELGDSALYLCASSSASGDEQFFGPGTRLTVL.